The 8 T cell receptor beta chains below were found in one sample sequenced in a study of shared clonotypes between healthy human individuals. Sequencing was performed with immunoSEQ multiplex PCR; in TCRdb, only in-frame clones are kept and a portion is missing. The sample lists 800,000 to 1,200,000 clones; around 82% were seen once. The sequenced material came from memory CD4+ T cells from PBMCs. Subset reported: CD45RA-negative fraction. Receptor source: a man aged 18 to 30 in good health. Some clones in this sample may be carry-over from other donors' samples.

The chain carries TRBV6-6 and TRBJ1-5; the D is unclear. The V end lost 11 bases, the J end lost 0 bases, and 8 bases lay between the germline ends. The CDR3 is 12 residues long. Germline V gene sequence: CDR1 MNHNY, CDR2 SVGAGI (reference sequence). CDR3 region: CAAQNSNQPQHF. The CDR3 nucleotides are TGTGCCGCACAAAATAGCAATCAGCCCCAGCATTTT.

There are a few counts of this clone. V is TRBV10-3 and J is TRBJ1-1; D is perhaps TRBD1 (5 bases). V was clipped by 0 bases and J by 8 bases, with 7 bases between them. Germline CDR1 and CDR2: ENHRY and SYGVKD. The length of the CDR3 is 12 residues. The CDR3 region has the DNA TGTGCCATCAGTGAGTCGACAGTAGAAGCTTTCTTT. Its translation is CAISESTVEAFF.

This clone came up once. The CDR3 here is CASSPRTRSNTGELFF. In nucleotides, the CDR3 is TGTGCCAGCAGCCCCCGGACGAGATCGAACACCGGGGAGCTGTTTTTT. The chain combines TRBV5-4 with TRBJ2-2; D not certain. The CDR3 covers 16 residues. Germline lookup yields CDR1 SGHNT and CDR2 YYREEE (reference sequence). V dropped 4 bases and J dropped 0 bases, with 13 bases sitting between them.

This chain joins TRBV5-4 and TRBJ1-2; D is ambiguous. This CDR3 has 14 amino acids. CDR1 and CDR2 from the germline V gene are SGHNT and YYREEE (reference sequence). The V and J ends lost 3 bases and 2 bases respectively, with 11 bases between them. CDR3 nucleotide sequence: TGTGCCAGCAGCTCGGTAGCCAGAAACTATGGCTACACCTTC. Translation gives CASSSVARNYGYTF. Full variable domain (missing parts from reference TRBV5-4 and TRBJ1-2): ETGVTQSPTHLIKTRGQQVTLRCSSQSGHNTVSWYQQALGQGPQFIFQYYREEENGRGNFPPRFSGLQFPNYSSELNVNALELDDSALYLCASSSVARNYGYTFGSGTRLTVV.

This chain links TRBV7-2 with TRBJ2-7; unclear D gene. Between the trimmed V and J ends, which lost 6 bases and 6 bases, there was a span of 18 bases. From germline, CDR1 is SGHTA and CDR2 FQGNSA. The CDR3 runs 14 residues. DNA of the CDR3: TGTGCCAGCAGGATACTCATGAGCGCAGGCGAGCAGTACTTC. Translation: CASRILMSAGEQYF.

The chain combines TRBV6-1 with TRBJ1-5; D is perhaps TRBD1 (6 bases). The CDR3 extends over 17 amino acids. Germline-derived CDR1 and CDR2 are MNHNS and SASEGT. The V and J ends lost 1 base and 3 bases respectively, with 16 bases between them. CDR3 sequence: CASSEDGGGHYNQPQHF. As DNA, the CDR3 is TGTGCCAGCAGTGAAGACGGTGGGGGACACTACAATCAGCCCCAGCATTTT.

V gene TRBV5-1 combines with J gene TRBJ2-7; 9 bases match TRBD1. After removal of 3 bases from V and 5 bases from J, the junction contained 6 bases not matched to a gene. The CDR3 runs 14 residues. The germline V gene encodes CDR1 SGHRS and CDR2 YFSETQ. The CDR3 DNA sequence: TGCGCCAGCAGCTCTACAGGGGGCAGGAACGAGCAGTACTTC. Translating it yields CASSSTGGRNEQYF.

With respect to this clone: Within the sample, other DNA sequences also encode this same CDR3. The chain combines TRBV5-4 with TRBJ2-7, with TRBD2 identical over 12 bases. This CDR3 is 14 amino acids long. Germline values: CDR1 SGHNT, CDR2 YYREEE (reference sequence). J gave up 5 bases and V 1 base, and 1 base lay outside the gene matches. The CDR3 here is CASSLRLAGDEQYF. In DNA, the CDR3 is TGTGCCAGCAGCTTGCGACTAGCGGGAGACGAGCAGTACTTC.